These 20 T cell receptor beta chains originate from one sample sequenced in a study of T cell repertoires in cytomegalovirus infection. Their antigens are not known. TCRdb reprocessed the reads with MiXCR, giving one entry per CDR3 protein. Counted here are hundreds of thousands of distinct CDR3 sequences, 30% to 35% occurring once; the ten biggest clones make up roughly an eighth. The sample here was cultured CD8+ T cells from PBMCs, taken from culture after CMV antigen stimulation. The origin of the receptors is a human donor in good health (CMV status not recorded). Some clones in this sample may be carry-over from other donors' samples.

This clonotype has ten or more counts. The J gene is TRBJ1-1, the V gene TRBV12-3 or TRBV12-4; tentative D call: TRBD1 (5 bases). This CDR3 spans 15 amino acids. Trimming removed 5 bases from V and 5 bases from J, with 18 bases in between. The DNA for the CDR3 is TGTGCCAGCAGTCCCTCGCCCGGGGGGAGGACTGAAGCTTTCTTT. As protein: CASSPSPGGRTEAFF.

There are a few counts of this clonotype. V is TRBV6-5 and J is TRBJ1-2; 8 positions match TRBD1. The germline V gene encodes CDR1 MNHEY and CDR2 SVGAGI. The V and J ends lost 5 bases and 3 bases, in that order; junction bases with no gene match: 5. The CDR3 has 14 amino acids. The CDR3 DNA sequence: TGTGCCAGCAGTGACCCGGGACAGGACTATGGCTACACCTTC. As protein: CASSDPGQDYGYTF.

The chain joins TRBV7-8 to TRBJ1-5; 7 bases are a match to TRBD1. Trimming removed 5 bases from V and 0 bases from J; junction bases left unmatched: 10. This CDR3 region has 17 residues. CDR1 SGHVS and CDR2 FQNEAQ come from the germline V gene. CDR3 sequence (DNA): TGTGCCAGCAGCCTCCGGGACAGCCCTTATAGCAATCAGCCCCAGCATTTT. This sequence encodes CASSLRDSPYSNQPQHF.

The chain recombines TRBV7-2 with TRBJ1-1, with D possibly TRBD1 on 6 matching bases. Trimming shortened V by 7 bases and J by 4 bases, and 16 bases separated the two germline ends. CDR3 length: 14 amino acids. Germline-derived CDR1 and CDR2 are SGHTA and FQGNSA. In nucleotides, the CDR3 is TGTGCCAGCACCTGGACAGTCGGAGGCACTGAAGCTTTCTTT. Amino acid sequence: CASTWTVGGTEAFF.

This chain connects TRBV27 to TRBJ2-1; possibly TRBD1 for D (8 bases). The CDR3 is 16 residues long. Per germline, CDR1 MNHEY and CDR2 SMNVEV (reference sequence). V lost 5 bases and J 6 bases, leaving 20 bases between the germline ends. CDR3 DNA: TGTGCCAGCAGTCCAACGCCGACAGGGGAGGGCAATGAGCAGTTCTTC. This codes for CASSPTPTGEGNEQFF.

This rearrangement joins TRBV27 to TRBJ1-1; D is perhaps TRBD1 (6 bases). Per germline, CDR1 MNHEY and CDR2 SMNVEV (reference sequence). The CDR3 runs 14 residues. Trimming took off 1 base at V and 2 bases at J, with 8 bases between the two ends. The CDR3 loop is CASSLFRGNTEAFF. The CDR3 DNA follows: TGTGCCAGCAGTTTATTCAGGGGTAACACTGAAGCTTTCTTT.

This clonotype was seen only a few times. This sequence joins TRBV6-6 and TRBJ2-5, with 9 bases aligning to TRBD2. Germline CDR1 MNHNY, CDR2 SVGAGI (reference sequence). The ends lost 10 bases at V and 3 bases at J; junction bases unmatched: 9. This CDR3 is 14 amino acids long. The DNA of the CDR3 is TGTGCCACCTTAGCGGGGGCTCACGAAGAGACCCAGTACTTC. It yields the protein CATLAGAHEETQYF.

In its sample, this clonotype was seen a few times. The gene calls are TRBV15 and TRBJ1-2, with D possibly being TRBD1 (5 bases). The V gene lost 0 bases and the J gene lost 8 bases, with 10 bases spanning the gap. This CDR3 region has 13 residues. The germline CDR1 and CDR2 sequences are LNHNV and YYDKDF (reference sequence). The CDR3 region has the DNA TGTGCCACCAGCAGAGATGGGGGGTCCGGCTACACCTTC. This codes for CATSRDGGSGYTF.

The genes are TRBV7-6 and TRBJ2-7, with D perhaps TRBD1 or TRBD2 (5 bases each). The CDR3 contains 16 residues. V was clipped by 4 bases and J by 0 bases, with 16 bases between them. Germline V gene lookup returns CDR1 SGHVS and CDR2 FNYEAQ. CDR3 residues: CASSSPRGRSSYEQYF. CDR3 coding DNA: TGTGCCAGCAGCTCACCCCGGGGCCGGAGCTCCTACGAGCAGTACTTC.

On this clonotype: This sequence may be a read error, since a much larger clone differs from it by one base. V usage is TRBV2 and J usage is TRBJ1-5; D is perhaps TRBD1 (5 bases). This CDR3 region has 14 residues. Germline V gene data show CDR1 as SNHLY and CDR2 as FYNNEI. The CDR3 spells CAISARGSNQPQHF. The CDR3, as DNA: TGTGCCATCAGTGCTAGGGGAAGCAATCAGCCCCAGCATTTT.

Notes on this clonotype: Given a much more abundant clone one base away, this may be a read error. The chain has TRBV6-2 or TRBV6-3 and TRBJ1-5; D gene unclear. The CDR3 length is 12 residues. Between the trimmed V and J ends, which lost 2 bases and 7 bases, there was a span of 6 bases. Germline V gene sequence: CDR1 MNHEY, CDR2 SVGEGT. The CDR3 sequence: CASSYGEQPQHF. The CDR3, as DNA: TGTGCCAGCAGTTACGGGGAGCAGCCCCAGCATTTT.

The rearrangement uses TRBV18 and TRBJ2-7; possible D gene TRBD1, 5 bases. Germline V CDR1 and CDR2: KGHSH, LQKENI. The CDR3 has 13 residues. V lost 6 bases and J 1 base, leaving 10 bases between the germline ends. The chain's CDR3 is CASSPSGSYEQYV. As DNA, the CDR3 is TGTGCCAGCTCCCCCTCAGGGTCCTACGAGCAGTACGTC.

The sample holds a few counts of this clonotype. The chain uses TRBV7-9 and TRBJ1-1; D is possibly TRBD1 (5 bases). The CDR3 extends over 16 amino acids. V lost 0 bases to trimming and J lost 1 base, with 12 bases between them. Germline V gene lookup returns CDR1 SEHNR and CDR2 FQNEAQ (reference sequence). CDR3 amino acids: CASSLAQRGSNTEAFF. The CDR3 nucleotides read TGTGCCAGCAGCTTAGCGCAAAGGGGATCGAACACTGAAGCTTTCTTT.

This clonotype turned up a few times. This rearrangement joins TRBV6-6 to TRBJ2-3, with D perhaps assigned TRBD1 or TRBD2 (6 bases each). CDR1 is MNHNY, CDR2 SVGAGI, per germline (reference sequence). Trimming shortened V by 5 bases and J by 3 bases, and 15 bases separated the two germline ends. This CDR3 has 15 amino acids. CDR3 in amino acids: CASSLVGAGTDTQYF. CDR3 DNA sequence: TGTGCCAGCAGTCTCGTGGGGGCGGGGACAGATACGCAGTATTTT.

In its sample, this clonotype was seen many times. The chain recombines TRBV11-3 with TRBJ2-3, with D possibly being TRBD1 (5 bases). The CDR3 spans 16 residues. CDR1 and CDR2 (germline): SGHNT, YENEEA. Between the trimmed V and J ends, which lost 0 bases and 0 bases, there was a span of 10 bases. Here the CDR3 DNA reads TGTGCCAGCAGCTTAGAAAGGACAACTAGCACAGATACGCAGTATTTT. Residues: CASSLERTTSTDTQYF.

This clonotype has more than one count but fewer than ten. J is TRBJ2-5 and V is TRBV7-8, with unresolved D. CDR1 is SGHVS, CDR2 FQNEAQ, per germline. This CDR3 comprises 14 residues. V was trimmed by 1 base and J by 3 bases, leaving 9 bases between them. The chain's CDR3 is CASSLGPLEETQYF. The CDR3 DNA reads as TGTGCCAGCAGCTTAGGTCCTCTCGAAGAGACCCAGTACTTC.

Only a few counts were recorded for this clonotype. This chain joins TRBV7-2 and TRBJ2-7; D unresolved. V gave up 7 bases and J gave up 0 bases, with 10 bases separating them. The CDR3 runs 13 residues. Germline CDR1 is SGHTA and CDR2 is FQGNSA. This chain's CDR3 is CASTPVSSYEQYF. The CDR3, as DNA: TGTGCCAGCACGCCAGTGAGCTCCTACGAGCAGTACTTC.

There are a few counts of this clonotype. V is TRBV20-1 and J is TRBJ2-2, with 10 bases identical to TRBD2. The germline V gene has CDR1 DFQATT and CDR2 SNEGSKA (reference sequence). The CDR3 runs 16 residues. The J segment lost 6 bases and the V segment lost 2 bases, leaving 9 bases of the junction unmatched. CDR3 DNA: TGCAGTGCTAGACCTCCTCTAGCGGGGGTGGCCGGGGAGCTGTTTTTT. Translated, it gives CSARPPLAGVAGELFF.

The V and J genes are TRBV2 and TRBJ1-5; 8 nucleotides agree with TRBD1. The CDR3 consists of 15 residues. Germline CDR1 reads SNHLY; CDR2 reads FYNNEI. Trimming at V came to 7 bases and at J to 3 bases, leaving 8 bases not matched to a gene. The CDR3 here is CASKHRGDHNQPQHF. DNA for the CDR3: TGTGCCAGCAAGCACAGGGGGGACCACAATCAGCCCCAGCATTTT.

The chain employs TRBV2 and TRBJ1-2; TRBD1 might be the D (6 bases). The CDR3 sequence is 12 residues long. Germline V gene sequence: CDR1 SNHLY, CDR2 FYNNEI. V was shortened by 4 bases and J by 8 bases, with 11 bases between the two germline ends. CDR3 in amino acids: CASSANREGYTF. CDR3 nucleotides: TGTGCCAGCAGTGCCAACAGGGAAGGCTACACCTTC.